This paragraph covers one TCR beta chain sequence. This CDR3 has 14 amino acids. Trimming removed 2 bases from V and 4 bases from J; junction bases left unmatched: 2. Germline CDR1 is MNHEY and CDR2 is SVGAGI. This entry comes from a study of blood T cell repertoires in COVID-19. Overall study context: Acute and convalescent COVID-19 samples came from the United States, Italy and Spain. Sources were T cells, B-cell-depleted T cells, or PBMCs; the material itself was cDNA or gDNA.

Original data processing: The assay estimated nucleated cells by amplifying reference gene primers. Profiling relied on immunoSEQ multiplex PCR, and the TCRdb table lists in-frame clones only, not all of them. V and J calls and clone size are as listed in that table; D and trimming were resolved from the DNA. The sample consists of about 230,000 clones, roughly 80% of them appearing once. The chain joins TRBV6-5 to TRBJ1-2; 9 bases line up with TRBD1. The sequence was obtained from a woman of 80 years or more with active or convalescent COVID-19. Material for sequencing was peripheral blood. The CDR3 DNA follows: TGTGCCAGCAGTTACGGGACAGGGCCCTATGGCTACACCTTC. It specifies CASSYGTGPYGYTF.